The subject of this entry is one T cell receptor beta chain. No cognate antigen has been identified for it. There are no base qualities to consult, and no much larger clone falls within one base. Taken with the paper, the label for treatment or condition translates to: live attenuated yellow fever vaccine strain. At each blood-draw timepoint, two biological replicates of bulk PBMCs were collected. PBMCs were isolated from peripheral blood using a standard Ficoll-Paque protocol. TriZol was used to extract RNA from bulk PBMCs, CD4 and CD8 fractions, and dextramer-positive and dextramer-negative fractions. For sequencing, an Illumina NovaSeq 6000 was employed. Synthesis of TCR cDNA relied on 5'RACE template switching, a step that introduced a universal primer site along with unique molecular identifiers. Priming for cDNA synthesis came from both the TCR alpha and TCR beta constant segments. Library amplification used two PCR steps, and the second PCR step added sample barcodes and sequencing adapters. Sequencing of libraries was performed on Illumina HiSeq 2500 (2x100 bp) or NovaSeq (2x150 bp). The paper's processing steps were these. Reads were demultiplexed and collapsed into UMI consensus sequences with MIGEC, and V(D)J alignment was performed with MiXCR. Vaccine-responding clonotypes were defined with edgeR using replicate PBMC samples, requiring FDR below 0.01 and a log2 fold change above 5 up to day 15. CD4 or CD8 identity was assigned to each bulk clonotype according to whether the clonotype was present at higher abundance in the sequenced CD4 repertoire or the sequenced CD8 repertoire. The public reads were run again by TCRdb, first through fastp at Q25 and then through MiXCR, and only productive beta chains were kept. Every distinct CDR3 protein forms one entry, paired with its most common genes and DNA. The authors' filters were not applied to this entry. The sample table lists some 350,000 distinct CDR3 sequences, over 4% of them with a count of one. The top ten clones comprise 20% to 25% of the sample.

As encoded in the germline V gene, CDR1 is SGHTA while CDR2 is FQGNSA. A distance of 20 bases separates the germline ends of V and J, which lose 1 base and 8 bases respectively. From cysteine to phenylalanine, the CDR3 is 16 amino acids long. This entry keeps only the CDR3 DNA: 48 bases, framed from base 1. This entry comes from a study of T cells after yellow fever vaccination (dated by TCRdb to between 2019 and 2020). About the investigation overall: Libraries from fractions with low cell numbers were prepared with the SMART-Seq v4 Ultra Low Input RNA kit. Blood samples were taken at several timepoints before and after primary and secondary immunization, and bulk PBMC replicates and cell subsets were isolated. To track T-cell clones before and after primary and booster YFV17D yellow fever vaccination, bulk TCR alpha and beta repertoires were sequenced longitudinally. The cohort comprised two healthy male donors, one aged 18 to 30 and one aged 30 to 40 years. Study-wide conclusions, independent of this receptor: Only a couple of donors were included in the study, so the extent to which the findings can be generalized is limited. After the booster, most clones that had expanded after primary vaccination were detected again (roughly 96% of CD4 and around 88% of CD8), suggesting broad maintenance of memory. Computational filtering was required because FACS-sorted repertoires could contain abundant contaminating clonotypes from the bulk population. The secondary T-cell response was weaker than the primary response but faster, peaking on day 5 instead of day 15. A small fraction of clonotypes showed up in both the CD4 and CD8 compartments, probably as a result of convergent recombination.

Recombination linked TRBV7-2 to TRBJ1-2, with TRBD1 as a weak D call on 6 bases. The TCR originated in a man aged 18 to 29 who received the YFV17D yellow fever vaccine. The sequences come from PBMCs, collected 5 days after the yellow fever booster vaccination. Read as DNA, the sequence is TGTGCCAGCAGCTTAGTGGGCTCGGGGGCGGTAGGAGGCTACACCTTC. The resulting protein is CASSLVGSGAVGGYTF.